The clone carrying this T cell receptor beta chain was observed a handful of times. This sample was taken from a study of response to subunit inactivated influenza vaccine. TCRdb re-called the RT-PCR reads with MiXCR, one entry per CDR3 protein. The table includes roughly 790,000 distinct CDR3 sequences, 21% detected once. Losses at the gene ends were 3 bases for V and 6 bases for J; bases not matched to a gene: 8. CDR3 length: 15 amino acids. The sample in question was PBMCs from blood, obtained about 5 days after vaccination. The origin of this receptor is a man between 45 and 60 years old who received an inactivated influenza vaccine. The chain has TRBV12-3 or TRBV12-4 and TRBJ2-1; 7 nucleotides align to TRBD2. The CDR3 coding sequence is TGTGCCAGCAGTTTGCAGGTGGGAGGGAGCAATGAGCAGTTCTTC. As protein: CASSLQVGGSNEQFF.